Listed below are T cell receptor beta chains from one sample, sequenced in a study of PD-1 blockade in classical Hodgkin lymphoma. Generated by immunoSEQ multiplex PCR, the TCRdb table keeps only in-frame clones and is missing some. The repertoire has about 97,000 clones, around 89% of them found once; the top ten carry 6.6%. This specimen was peripheral blood mononuclear cells (PBMCs), taken before the second cycle of nivolumab. Every receptor here comes from a human donor with classical Hodgkin lymphoma. Each CDR3 is given with its conserved first and last residue.

len: 14; v_gene: TRBV5-1; CDR3aa: CASSTTGGDQPQHF
len: 11; v_gene: TRBV14; CDR3aa: CASSRWNEQFF
len: 13; v_gene: TRBV28; CDR3aa: CASRPLLGSPLHF
len: 13; v_gene: TRBV9; CDR3aa: CASSSRDSNGYTF
len: 15; v_gene: TRBV2; CDR3aa: CASSDQGIYTGELFF
len: 16; v_gene: TRBV7-2; CDR3aa: CASSLDRTRPSGELFF
len: 13; v_gene: TRBV6-1; CDR3aa: CASNRQSNTEAFF
len: 14; v_gene: TRBV2; CDR3aa: CASRVNKGATEAFF
len: 14; v_gene: TRBV11-2; CDR3aa: CASTPRQGLYGYTF
len: 14; v_gene: TRBV19; CDR3aa: CASSPPPSYNEQFF
len: 11; v_gene: TRBV25-1; CDR3aa: CASTDSYEQYF
len: 17; v_gene: TRBV7-6; CDR3aa: CASSRSGPAGYNYEQYF
len: 15; v_gene: TRBV30; CDR3aa: CAWSADRSPYNEQFF
len: 17; v_gene: TRBV15; CDR3aa: CATSRDFTQGGTDTQYF
len: 15; v_gene: TRBV11-2; CDR3aa: CATVPLGSNTGELFF
len: 14; v_gene: TRBV18; CDR3aa: CASSGLGGDEKLFF
len: 15; v_gene: TRBV29-1; CDR3aa: CSVEGPGGVGNEQFF
len: 14; v_gene: TRBV19; CDR3aa: CASSIAPGGYEQYF
len: 15; v_gene: TRBV7-9; CDR3aa: CASSFYSGGSYGYTF
len: 12; v_gene: TRBV29-1; CDR3aa: CSVEDGIDTQYF
len: 17; v_gene: TRBV19; CDR3aa: CASSNRDRGLSTDTQYF
len: 13; v_gene: TRBV7-7; CDR3aa: CASSFGPSRELFF
len: 15; v_gene: TRBV11-2; CDR3aa: CASSLTGAPSTEAFF
len: 16; v_gene: TRBV19; CDR3aa: CASSILIGGPNTEAFF
len: 15; v_gene: TRBV7-8; CDR3aa: CASSSPGLMNTEAFF
len: 15; v_gene: TRBV5-4; CDR3aa: CASSNLAGADYEQYF
len: 15; v_gene: TRBV6-5; CDR3aa: CASSYSTRLANIQYF
len: 14; v_gene: TRBV6-5; CDR3aa: CASRHRVDPNGYTF
len: 15; v_gene: TRBV5-6; CDR3aa: CASSFLTGVPGELFF
len: 14; v_gene: TRBV2; CDR3aa: CASSEYTSGDTQYF
len: 15; v_gene: TRBV28; CDR3aa: CASSFAGDKGEKLFF
len: 14; v_gene: TRBV5-1; CDR3aa: CASSSSGTGPEAFF
len: 14; v_gene: TRBV5-1; CDR3aa: CASGTGGINNEQFF
len: 14; v_gene: TRBV18; CDR3aa: CASSPPSSPYEQYF
len: 14; v_gene: TRBV7-8; CDR3aa: CASSWEGATDTQYF
len: 14; v_gene: TRBV15; CDR3aa: CATSARLAAGEQYF
len: 17; v_gene: TRBV5-5; CDR3aa: CASSLAPLAGLVNEQFF
len: 15; v_gene: TRBV6-5; CDR3aa: CASSYSGTGGQPQHF
len: 14; v_gene: TRBV28; CDR3aa: CAARTGGENQPQHF
len: 13; v_gene: TRBV7-3; CDR3aa: CASSLIGDYEQYF
len: 15; v_gene: TRBV4-3; CDR3aa: CASSQVHRQNEKLFF
len: 15; v_gene: TRBV7-9; CDR3aa: CASSSRDREDSPLHF
len: 14; v_gene: TRBV6-5; CDR3aa: CASSYGGTGYGYTF
len: 11; v_gene: TRBV2; CDR3aa: CASGGVMEQYF
len: 15; v_gene: TRBV7-9; CDR3aa: CASSLYFQVNSPLHF
len: 17; v_gene: TRBV7-8; CDR3aa: CASSLLYWGQGNQPQHF
len: 17; v_gene: TRBV19; CDR3aa: CASSTRQGGFLGEKLFF
len: 12; v_gene: TRBV30; CDR3aa: CAWKVGNQPQHF
len: 13; v_gene: TRBV10-3; CDR3aa: CAIRDSHNSPLHF
len: 16; v_gene: TRBV7-2; CDR3aa: CASSPYGGGLFGSQYF
len: 14; v_gene: TRBV9; CDR3aa: CASSVGLAGETQYF
len: 14; v_gene: TRBV28; CDR3aa: CASSGDTGPYEQYF